This is a list of T cell receptor beta chains from one sample in a study of shared clonotypes between healthy human individuals. Assay used: immunoSEQ multiplex PCR; TCRdb lists only in-frame clones, some missing. Of 2,500,000 or so clones in the sample, under 95% were seen once. Sequences were obtained from naive CD4+ T cells from PBMCs. These receptors came from a young man in good health. Some clones in this sample may be carry-over from other donors' samples. Both conserved end residues are part of each CDR3. D genes are given only for firm matches. Size values are once, few and many counts, or a class for expanded clones, and some rows have none.

>-|TRBD1|TRBJ1-2|TRBV10-3
TGTGCCATACAGACAGGGGGTGGGGTCTATGGCTACACCTTC
CAIQTGGGVYGYTF
>-|-|TRBJ1-3|TRBV15
TGTGCCACCAGCAGCGCCCCCCGGACACCTGGAAACACCATATATTTT
CATSSAPRTPGNTIYF
>-|-|TRBJ2-2|TRBV11-3
TGTGCCAGCAGCTTAGATGGGCGGGAGCTGTTTTTT
CASSLDGRELFF
>-|TRBD1|TRBJ2-1|TRBV2
TGTGCCAGCAGCGAAACGGGACAGGGCTACAATGAGCAGTTCTTC
CASSETGQGYNEQFF
>once|-|TRBJ2-3|TRBV10-3
TGTGCCATCAGTCCAGCAGGGAGTTCGACAGATACGCAGTATTTT
CAISPAGSSTDTQYF
>-|-|TRBJ2-1|TRBV28
TGTGCCAGCACTTTCTGGAGTGCGGGTTCCTACAATGAGCAGTTCTTC
CASTFWSAGSYNEQFF
>-|-|TRBJ1-1|TRBV7-6
TGTGCCAGCAGCTCCGGACAGACGGGGTGGGATACTGAAGCTTTCTTT
CASSSGQTGWDTEAFF
>-|-|TRBJ2-7|TRBV9
TGTGCCAGCAGCGAGGCAGGGAGGCACGAGCAGTACTTC
CASSEAGRHEQYF
>-|-|TRBJ2-7|TRBV6-5
TGTGCCAGCAGTTACTCGGGCCGGACAGCCGCCTACGAGCAGTACTTC
CASSYSGRTAAYEQYF
>-|TRBD2|TRBJ2-1|TRBV11-3
TGTGCCAGCAGCTTAGAAGTAGGTAGCGGGAGCTACAATGAGCAGTTCTTC
CASSLEVGSGSYNEQFF
>-|-|TRBJ1-1|TRBV7-9
TGTGCCAGCAGCTTAGTGGCGACAGCAAACACTGAAGCTTTCTTT
CASSLVATANTEAFF
>-|-|TRBJ1-3|TRBV25-1
TGTGCCAGCAGTGAATATGGAGCTGGAAACACCATATATTTT
CASSEYGAGNTIYF
>-|-|TRBJ1-2|TRBV5-1
TGCGCCAGCAGCTTTTCGACTGTAGATGGCTACACCTTC
CASSFSTVDGYTF
>-|TRBD1|TRBJ1-2|TRBV18
TGTGCCAGCTCACCACCAACAGGGGCGGACTATGGCTACACCTTC
CASSPPTGADYGYTF
>-|-|TRBJ1-5|TRBV19
TGTGCCAGTAGACTCTCCCCCTATAGCAATCAGCCCCAGCATTTT
CASRLSPYSNQPQHF
>-|-|TRBJ2-2|TRBV6-1
TGTGCCAGCACCCCTACTACAGTCGGGGAGCTGTTTTTT
CASTPTTVGELFF
>once|TRBD2|TRBJ2-1|TRBV5-1
TGCGCCAGCAGCTTGCCCGGGACTAGGGTATCGGATGAGCAGTTCTTC
CASSLPGTRVSDEQFF
>-|TRBD1|TRBJ1-5|TRBV6-6
TGTGCCAGCAGCCCGGACAGGCTCAATCAGCCCCAGCATTTT
CASSPDRLNQPQHF
>-|TRBD2|TRBJ2-7|TRBV7-3
TGTGCCAGCAGCTTAGGCCGTGCGGGAGGCGAGCAGTACTTC
CASSLGRAGGEQYF
>few|TRBD2|TRBJ2-7|TRBV4-1
TGCGCCAGCAGCCAAGACAGGGCGGGAGGGGGGTACGAGCAGTACTTC
CASSQDRAGGGYEQYF
>-|-|TRBJ2-5|TRBV29-1
TGCAGCGTTTTTTGGCCGCATAATCCGAAAGAGACCCAGTACTTC
CSVFWPHNPKETQYF
>once|TRBD2|TRBJ2-2|TRBV5-1
TGCGCCAGCAGCCTGGGACTAGCGGGAGACGACACCGGGGAGCTGTTTTTT
CASSLGLAGDDTGELFF
>-|TRBD1|TRBJ2-7|TRBV5-1
TGCGCCAGCAGTACAATACAGGGGAAGGGAAGGGAATACTTC
CASSTIQGKGREYF
>-|-|TRBJ1-6|TRBV9
TGTGCCAGCAGCGCCTACTGGACGGAGAATTCACCCCTCCACTTT
CASSAYWTENSPLHF
>-|TRBD1|TRBJ2-7|TRBV6-5
TGTGCCAGCGGCCAGGGACAGGAAGAGCAGTACTTC
CASGQGQEEQYF
>-|-|TRBJ2-5|TRBV28
TGTGCCAGCAGTCCAAACCGGACTCTGCCTTCCGACTTGGTCGAGGAGACCCAGTACTTC
CASSPNRTLPSDLVEETQYF
>-|-|TRBJ1-1|TRBV10-3
TGTGCCATCGGGAGACAGGATGGATCTGAAGCTTTCTTT
CAIGRQDGSEAFF
>-|-|TRBJ1-1|TRBV20-1
TGCAGTGCTCTGGCGGCTGAAGCTTTCTTT
CSALAAEAFF
>-|TRBD1|TRBJ1-2|TRBV28
TGTGCCAGCCTCCTCCCCGGACAGGGGGAATATGGCTACACCTTC
CASLLPGQGEYGYTF
>-|TRBD1|TRBJ1-2|TRBV27
TGTGCCAGCAGTCGGGACAGGGGTGACTATGGCTACACCTTC
CASSRDRGDYGYTF
>-|-|TRBJ2-5|TRBV9
TGTGCCAGCGGTCAGACACCCTACAAAGAGACCCAGTACTTC
CASGQTPYKETQYF
>-|TRBD1|TRBJ2-5|TRBV5-1
TGCGCCAGCAGCCCCGGGGACAGGTTCCAAGAGACCCAGTACTTC
CASSPGDRFQETQYF
>-|TRBD1|TRBJ2-7|TRBV10-3
TGTGCCATCAGTGAGGGGGACAGGGGGACCTACGAGCAGTACTTC
CAISEGDRGTYEQYF
>-|TRBD1|TRBJ2-1|TRBV11-3
TGTGCCAGCAGCAGGACAGGGGGTTCATTAGGCGAGCAGTTCTTC
CASSRTGGSLGEQFF
>few|-|TRBJ1-2|TRBV20-1
TGCAGTGCTAGTGGGGATGGCTACACCTTC
CSASGDGYTF
>-|-|TRBJ2-2|TRBV5-1
TGCGCCAGCAGCAGGTCAGGGGACACCGGGGAGCTGTTTTTT
CASSRSGDTGELFF